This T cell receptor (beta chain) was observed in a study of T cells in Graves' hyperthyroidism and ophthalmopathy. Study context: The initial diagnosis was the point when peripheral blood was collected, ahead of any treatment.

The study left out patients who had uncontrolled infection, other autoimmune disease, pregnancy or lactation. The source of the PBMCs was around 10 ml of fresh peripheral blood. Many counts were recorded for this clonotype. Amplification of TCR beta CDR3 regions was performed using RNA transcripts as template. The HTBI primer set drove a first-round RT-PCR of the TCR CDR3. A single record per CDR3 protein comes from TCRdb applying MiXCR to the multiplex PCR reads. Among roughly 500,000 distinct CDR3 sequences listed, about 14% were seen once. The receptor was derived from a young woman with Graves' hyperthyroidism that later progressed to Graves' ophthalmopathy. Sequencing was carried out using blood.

In nucleotides, the CDR3 is TGTGCCAGCAGCGTACCTCACTCAGATACGCAGTATTTT. It codes for CASSVPHSDTQYF. V is TRBV9 and J is TRBJ2-3; no firm D call. V was clipped by 1 base and J by 4 bases, with 7 bases between them. Germline loops: CDR1 SGDLS, CDR2 YYNGEE. The CDR3 length is 13 residues.